This entry describes one TCR beta chain. Its target is not known. CDR1 and CDR2 (germline): SGHRS, YFSETQ. This CDR3 is 17 amino acids long. Between the trimmed V and J ends, which lost 4 bases and 1 base, there was a span of 18 bases. These data are taken from a study of post-analysis software for immune sequencing data. Prepared TCR beta cDNA libraries contained unique molecular identifiers. TCRdb used MiXCR to reprocess the PCR reads, holding one entry per CDR3 protein. The sample carries about 540,000 distinct CDR3 sequences, around 31% recorded once. The study's findings and limits: The study found TRBV5-6, TRBV5-1 and TRBV20-1 among five or six TRBV segments more frequent in patients than controls.

The V gene is TRBV5-1, the J gene TRBJ2-4; a weak D match, TRBD2 (5 bases). The TCR sequence derives from a girl aged 2-17 years with multiple sclerosis. Sequences were obtained from blood. This CDR3 reads CASSMERPFSAKNIQYF. DNA for the CDR3: TGCGCCAGCAGCATGGAGCGGCCCTTCTCGGCCAAAAACATTCAGTACTTC.